These 32 T cell receptor beta chains were all obtained from the same sample, sequenced in a study of blood T cell repertoires in COVID-19. Data came from immunoSEQ multiplex PCR; TCRdb stores just in-frame clones and leaves some out. This sample has about 250,000 clones, with just over 85% found just once. Sequencing used PBMCs or T cells enriched from blood (not recorded which). Source of these receptors: a man aged 35-49 years who had recovered from COVID-19.

The gene calls are TRBV15 and TRBJ1-2, with D possibly being TRBD1 (6 bases). V was shortened by 5 bases and J by 2 bases, with 15 bases between the two germline ends. The CDR3 is made up of 15 amino acids. Germline V gene data show CDR1 as LNHNV and CDR2 as YYDKDF (reference sequence). CDR3 in amino acids: CATSVPGTLNYGYTF. CDR3 nucleotide sequence: TGTGCCACCAGCGTTCCCGGGACACTCAACTATGGCTACACCTTC.

The chain links TRBV19 to TRBJ1-5, with D uncertain. The CDR3 sequence is 13 residues long. Germline CDR1 is LNHDA and CDR2 is SQIVND (reference sequence). Trimming removed 5 bases at V and 4 bases at J, with 9 bases between. The CDR3 here is CASSPRQNQPQHF. CDR3 nucleotides: TGTGCCAGTAGTCCGCGACAAAATCAGCCCCAGCATTTT. The entire variable domain, with the rest obtained from reference TRBV19 and TRBJ1-5, is as follows: DGGITQSPKYLFRKEGQNVTLSCEQNLNHDAMYWYRQDPGQGLRLIYYSQIVNDFQKGDIAEGYSVSREKKESFPLTVTSAQKNPTAFYLCASSPRQNQPQHFGDGTRLSIL.

V is TRBV11-2 and J is TRBJ2-3; no firm D call. CDR1 is SGHAT, CDR2 FQNNGV, per germline. The V and J ends lost 5 bases and 4 bases respectively, with 10 bases between them. The CDR3 length is 13 residues. Here the CDR3 reads CASSLRLPDTQYF. CDR3 coding DNA: TGTGCCAGCAGCCTGAGATTGCCAGATACGCAGTATTTT.

The V gene is TRBV18, the J gene TRBJ2-3; a weak D match, TRBD2 (6 bases). With 3 bases removed from V and 1 base from J, the gap between germline ends came to 11 bases. Germline assignment: CDR1 KGHSH and CDR2 LQKENI. The CDR3 is 15 amino acids. The DNA of the CDR3 is TGTGCCAGCTCACCGGGGCGGGATGGCACAGATACGCAGTATTTT. Its translation is CASSPGRDGTDTQYF.

This clone was found a few times. The chain recombines TRBV4-2 with TRBJ1-1, with D maybe TRBD1 (5 bases). Germline V gene sequence: CDR1 LGHNA, CDR2 YNFKEQ. Trimming removed 0 bases at V and 0 bases at J, with 11 bases between. The CDR3 totals 16 residues. The CDR3 nucleotides are TGTGCCAGCAGCCAAGAAATTACACAGGTGAACACTGAAGCTTTCTTT. Its protein product is CASSQEITQVNTEAFF.

V usage is TRBV6-4 and J usage is TRBJ2-5, with 10 nucleotides matching TRBD2. CDR3 length: 15 amino acids. J gave up 2 bases and V 3 bases, and 3 bases lay outside the gene matches. Germline CDR1 reads MRHNA; CDR2 reads SNTAGT. The CDR3 protein is CASSEVAGGQETQYF. Here the CDR3 DNA reads TGTGCCAGCAGTGAAGTAGCGGGGGGTCAAGAGACCCAGTACTTC.

The chain carries TRBV27 and TRBJ1-2; the D gene is possibly TRBD1 (5 bases). This CDR3 comprises 18 residues. Germline-derived CDR1 and CDR2 are MNHEY and SMNVEV (reference sequence). Trimming removed 5 bases from V and 4 bases from J, with 26 bases in between. The CDR3: CASSPSRSSGLGGYGYTF. The CDR3 DNA is TGTGCCAGCAGTCCTTCGAGGTCGTCCGGGCTCGGGGGCTATGGCTACACCTTC.

This chain joins TRBV5-1 and TRBJ2-2; D remains ambiguous. Germline-derived CDR1 and CDR2 are SGHRS and YFSETQ. CDR3 length equals 13 residues. The V end was cut by 4 bases, the J end by 0 bases, with 4 bases between. CDR3 DNA: TGCGCCAGCAGCCTAACGAACACCGGGGAGCTGTTTTTT. This codes for CASSLTNTGELFF.

In nucleotides, the CDR3 is TGTGCCAGCTCACCAAAGAGCGGGCTGGAGGAGACCCAGTACTTC. It translates to CASSPKSGLEETQYF. The V gene is TRBV18, the J gene TRBJ2-5; possibly TRBD2 for D (6 bases). V was shortened by 2 bases and J by 5 bases, with 15 bases between the two germline ends. In germline, CDR1 is KGHSH, CDR2 LQKENI. The CDR3 length is 15 residues.

V gene TRBV28 combines with J gene TRBJ1-2; 9 bases line up with TRBD1. The CDR3 is 16 residues long. Unmatched junction bases numbered 12, after V lost 3 bases and J lost 7 bases. Germline CDR1 reads MDHEN; CDR2 reads SYDVKM. CDR3 sequence (DNA): TGTGCCAGCAGTTTTCGACCGGGACAGGGCCCCCTTGGCTACACCTTC. Translating gives CASSFRPGQGPLGYTF.

This clone showed up just a few times. This rearrangement joins TRBV5-6 to TRBJ1-2; 11 nucleotides line up with TRBD1. The CDR3 is made up of 15 amino acids. Trimming removed 4 bases from V and 8 bases from J; junction bases left unmatched: 10. Germline V lookup: CDR1 SGHDT, CDR2 YYEEEE. In nucleotides, the CDR3 is TGTGCCAGCAGCGTGAGGGGACAGGGGGTTGGAGGCTACACCTTC. Translating gives CASSVRGQGVGGYTF.

This sequence joins TRBV30 and TRBJ2-3, with TRBD1 identical over 7 bases. The trim removed 4 bases at V and 2 bases at J, leaving 6 bases unmatched. The CDR3 is made up of 14 amino acids. The germline V gene has CDR1 GTSNPN and CDR2 SVGIG (reference sequence). The CDR3 DNA reads TGTGCCTGGACCCTGGGACAGTACACAGATACGCAGTATTTT. This codes for CAWTLGQYTDTQYF.

The chain carries TRBV11-2 and TRBJ2-3; 7 bases map to TRBD1. With 4 bases clipped from V and 2 bases from J, the junction kept 3 bases outside the gene matches. The CDR3 has 14 residues. CDR1 is SGHAT, CDR2 FQNNGV, per germline. This chain's CDR3 is CASSYRGPTDTQYF. The CDR3 DNA reads TGTGCCAGCAGCTACAGGGGCCCCACAGATACGCAGTATTTT.

The V call is TRBV7-9, the J call TRBJ2-1; maybe TRBD2 (5 bases). This CDR3 spans 14 amino acids. V shed 6 bases and J shed 1 base, with 10 bases lying between them. The germline CDR1 and CDR2 sequences are SEHNR and FQNEAQ (reference sequence). Written as DNA, the CDR3 is TGTGCCAGCAGGATGAGCGGTTCCTACAATGAGCAGTTCTTC. This codes for CASRMSGSYNEQFF. Full variable domain (remainder filled in from reference TRBV7-9 and TRBJ2-1): DTGVSQNPRHKITKRGQNVTFRCDPISEHNRLYWYRQTLGQGPEFLTYFQNEAQLEKSRLLSDRFSAERPKGSFSTLEIQRTEQGDSAMYLCASRMSGSYNEQFFGPGTRLTVL.

A few counts support this clone. The chain is built from TRBV5-6 and TRBJ1-1; D unclear. With 2 bases removed from V and 6 bases from J, the gap between germline ends came to 14 bases. This CDR3 region has 14 residues. Germline assignment: CDR1 SGHDT and CDR2 YYEEEE. CDR3 nucleotides: TGTGCCAGCAGCTTCGGAGGTTTCCGCGCTGAAGCTTTCTTT. It encodes CASSFGGFRAEAFF.

This chain connects TRBV5-1 to TRBJ2-3; 14 bases match TRBD2. Germline trimming cut 4 bases from V and 3 bases from J; bases unmatched to any gene: 7. The CDR3 consists of 17 residues. CDR1 is SGHRS, CDR2 YFSETQ, per germline. The CDR3 DNA is TGCGCCAGCAGCACGGGACTAGCGGGGGTTGGGACAGATACGCAGTATTTT. Protein sequence: CASSTGLAGVGTDTQYF.

The V and J genes are TRBV7-3 and TRBJ1-1; D not certain. The CDR3 contains 14 residues. CDR1 and CDR2 (germline): SGHTA, FQGTGA. V lost 4 bases, J lost 7 bases, and 16 bases lay in between. In DNA form, the CDR3 reads TGTGCCAGCAGCTCCCCAAACAGACCCGGTGAAGCTTTCTTT. It is translated as CASSSPNRPGEAFF. Full variable domain (missing parts from reference TRBV7-3 and TRBJ1-1): GAGVSQTPSNKVTEKGKYVELRCDPISGHTALYWYRQSLGQGPEFLIYFQGTGAADDSGLPNDRFFAVRPEGSVSTLKIQRTERGDSAVYLCASSSPNRPGEAFFGQGTRLTVV.

Turning to this clone: In the same sample, other DNA sequences code for this CDR3. The V gene is TRBV10-3, the J gene TRBJ1-3, with D hard to call. Germline V lookup: CDR1 ENHRY, CDR2 SYGVKD. The ends were cut back, 2 bases at V and 0 bases at J, with 8 bases in the middle. The CDR3 runs 15 residues. CDR3 loop: CAISERTASGNTIYF. DNA of the CDR3: TGTGCCATCAGTGAGAGAACAGCCTCTGGAAACACCATATATTTT.

This sequence joins TRBV4-3 and TRBJ1-1; D uncertain. V lost 2 bases and J 0 bases, leaving 7 bases between the germline ends. Germline V lookup: CDR1 LGHNA, CDR2 YSLEER. This CDR3 contains 14 residues. CDR3 DNA sequence: TGCGCCAGCAGCCAACACACCGTGAACACTGAAGCTTTCTTT. Its translation is CASSQHTVNTEAFF.

The chain combines TRBV2 with TRBJ1-6, with no clear D. This CDR3 comprises 12 residues. CDR1 is SNHLY and CDR2 is FYNNEI in the germline V gene. The ends were cut back, 7 bases at V and 10 bases at J, with 11 bases in the middle. CDR3 sequence reads: CASTGYYSPLHF. CDR3 nucleotide sequence: TGTGCCAGCACCGGGTATTACTCACCCCTCCACTTT.

The chain uses TRBV4-1 and TRBJ2-7, with 8 bases matching TRBD2. The CDR3 covers 18 residues. Germline V gene lookup returns CDR1 MGHRA and CDR2 YSYEKL. The V segment lost 1 base and the J segment 2 bases; nucleotides outside the gene matches: 13. DNA of the CDR3: TGCGCCAGCAGCCAAGGTCGCTACGGGGGGGCCAGCCCCTACGAGCAGTACTTC. It translates to CASSQGRYGGASPYEQYF.

This chain uses TRBV15 with TRBJ1-1; D is unclear. Trimming shortened V by 1 base and J by 4 bases, and 10 bases separated the two germline ends. The CDR3 is 14 residues long. CDR1 LNHNV and CDR2 YYDKDF come from the germline V gene (reference sequence). The CDR3 here is CATSRVDGSTEAFF. In nucleotides, the CDR3 is TGTGCCACCAGCAGAGTCGATGGGAGCACTGAAGCTTTCTTT.

The chain uses TRBV5-6 and TRBJ1-2, with D unclear. The CDR3 contains 14 residues. V was pared by 4 bases and J by 5 bases, with 15 bases between. Per germline, CDR1 SGHDT and CDR2 YYEEEE. The CDR3 bases are TGTGCCAGCAGCGTGGGGAGGGTAGGATATGGCTACACCTTC. It yields the protein CASSVGRVGYGYTF. Full variable domain (remainder filled in from reference TRBV5-6 and TRBJ1-2): DAGVTQSPTHLIKTRGQQVTLRCSPKSGHDTVSWYQQALGQGPQFIFQYYEEEERQRGNFPDRFSGHQFPNYSSELNVNALLLGDSALYLCASSVGRVGYGYTFGSGTRLTVV.

This clone was detected a few times. V gene TRBV6-1 combines with J gene TRBJ1-4; D is unresolved. This CDR3 is 12 amino acids long. Between the trimmed V and J ends, which lost 3 bases and 7 bases, there was a span of 6 bases. From germline, CDR1 is MNHNS and CDR2 SASEGT. The CDR3 bases are TGTGCCAGCAGTGACAGGCCTGAAAAACTGTTTTTT. It specifies CASSDRPEKLFF.

The rearrangement joins TRBV19 to TRBJ2-1, with 9 positions matching TRBD1. The CDR3 is 15 amino acids. The germline gives CDR1 LNHDA, CDR2 SQIVND (reference sequence). Trimming removed 4 bases from V and 2 bases from J; junction bases left unmatched: 3. The DNA of the CDR3 is TGTGCCAGTAGTACCGGGACAGGGCCCTACAATGAGCAGTTCTTC. Its protein product is CASSTGTGPYNEQFF.

The rearrangement links TRBV7-6 to TRBJ1-4; D is unclear. The CDR3 sequence is 15 residues long. Germline V CDR1 and CDR2: SGHVS, FNYEAQ. The germline V and J ends were trimmed by 1 base and 3 bases, with 9 bases remaining between them. The CDR3 loop reads CASSLGGLSNEKLFF. The DNA for the CDR3 is TGTGCCAGCAGCTTAGGAGGGCTCTCTAATGAAAAACTGTTTTTT.

The rearrangement joins TRBV5-4 to TRBJ2-1; TRBD1 is a possible D gene (7 bases). Looked up from germline, CDR1 is SGHNT and CDR2 is YYREEE (reference sequence). Trimming stripped 0 bases from V and 4 bases from J, with 11 bases between. This CDR3 is 15 amino acids long. This chain's CDR3 is CASSLEGAGYNEQFF. The CDR3 DNA reads TGTGCCAGCAGCTTGGAGGGGGCGGGGTACAATGAGCAGTTCTTC.

The rearrangement links TRBV2 to TRBJ2-7; 7 positions match TRBD2. The CDR3 contains 16 residues. Trimming cost V 4 bases and J 5 bases; bases outside gene matches: 14. The germline gives CDR1 SNHLY, CDR2 FYNNEI. The CDR3 coding sequence is TGTGCCAGCAGTGGGGGGGGAGGCCTGGGTCGGGACGAGCAGTACTTC. Translation: CASSGGGGLGRDEQYF.

The chain carries TRBV18 and TRBJ1-4; 10 bases match TRBD1. The germline V gene encodes CDR1 KGHSH and CDR2 LQKENI. This CDR3 region has 15 residues. V dropped 2 bases and J dropped 6; count of bases not matched to a gene: 3. DNA for the CDR3: TGTGCCAGCTCACCAACCGGGACAGGGGATGAAAAACTGTTTTTT. It encodes CASSPTGTGDEKLFF.

This clone has just a few counts. The chain combines TRBV19 with TRBJ2-7; the D is unclear. V was pared by 1 base and J by 0 bases, with 4 bases between. The germline V gene encodes CDR1 LNHDA and CDR2 SQIVND (reference sequence). This CDR3 has 13 residues. The CDR3 coding sequence is TGTGCCAGTAGTATAGCCTCCTCCTACGAGCAGTACTTC. Encoded protein: CASSIASSYEQYF.

The chain has TRBV25-1 and TRBJ1-2; 7 bases agree with TRBD1. This CDR3 has 13 amino acids. In germline, CDR1 is MGHDK, CDR2 SYGVNS. V shed 6 bases and J 6 bases; nucleotides not matched to a gene: 7. CDR3 amino acids: CASSMDRFDGYTF. CDR3 coding DNA: TGTGCCAGCAGCATGGACAGGTTCGATGGCTACACCTTC.

Of note for this clone: Other nucleotide sequences in the sample specify the same CDR3. V usage is TRBV11-2 and J usage is TRBJ1-2; TRBD1 aligns across 9 bases. Trimming at V came to 5 bases and at J to 7 bases, leaving 5 bases not matched to a gene. Germline-derived CDR1 and CDR2 are SGHAT and FQNNGV. The CDR3 contains 13 residues. CDR3 sequence: CASSLGTGSGYTF. The CDR3 coding sequence is TGTGCCAGCAGCCTAGGGACAGGGTCTGGCTACACCTTC.